This entry features one T cell receptor (beta chain) sequence. This entry belongs to a study of blood T cell repertoires in COVID-19. Background on the study: Some COVID-19 samples were acute and others convalescent; all came from the United States, Italy and Spain. Sample material is recorded as cDNA or gDNA derived from T cells, B-cell-depleted T cells, or PBMCs.

Study processing details: Counts of nucleated cells, estimated from reference gene primer amplification, were obtained. Assay: immunoSEQ multiplex PCR; the TCRdb copy retains only in-frame clones and omits some. The D gene and trimming were derived from the DNA, and the V and J assignments and clone size from that table. Of roughly 73,000 clones in the sample, 87% were seen once. The germline V gene has CDR1 SGHKS and CDR2 YYEKEE (reference sequence). The CDR3 loop spans 15 amino acids. Trimming pared 4 bases from V and 3 bases from J, leaving 16 bases between. This chain uses TRBV5-5 with TRBJ1-1; the D is unclear. This receptor was identified in a woman aged 80 or older with active or convalescent COVID-19. Sequences were obtained from peripheral blood. The CDR3 loop is CASSPPLGEDTEAFF. CDR3 sequence (DNA): TGTGCCAGCAGCCCCCCTTTGGGAGAGGACACTGAAGCTTTCTTT.